Each of the 27 T cell receptor beta chains below was sequenced from the same sample in a study of patients and donors after allogeneic stem cell transplantation. From the RT-PCR reads, TCRdb called clonotypes with MiXCR, one entry per CDR3 protein. The table has some 880,000 distinct CDR3 sequences, about 20% seen once. Sequenced sample: blood, either unsorted or a sorted T cell fraction (not recorded which). Source of these receptors: a human donor who was either an allogeneic HSCT recipient or a stem cell or donor lymphocyte infusion donor (not recorded which). It is not recorded whose cells these are; they may come from a transplant donor.

This clonotype was counted only a few times. This rearrangement joins TRBV5-1 to TRBJ2-7; maybe TRBD2 (5 bases). The CDR3 sequence is 15 residues long. V was cut by 5 bases and J by 9 bases, with 24 bases left in between. The V gene's germline CDR1 is SGHRS and CDR2 YFSETQ. The DNA of the CDR3 is TGCGCCAGCAGTCGATCTTACGGACTGACCGAGGGGCAGTACTTC. This gives the protein CASSRSYGLTEGQYF.

CDR3 sequence: CSAGGENQPQHF. CDR3 DNA sequence: TGCAGTGCTGGCGGGGAGAATCAGCCCCAGCATTTT. The chain uses TRBV20-1 and TRBJ1-5; D gene unclear. The CDR3 totals 12 residues. CDR1 DFQATT and CDR2 SNEGSKA come from the germline V gene (reference sequence). Trimming took off 5 bases at V and 4 bases at J, with 9 bases between the two ends.

This clonotype was counted between two and nine times. The gene calls are TRBV4-1 and TRBJ2-7; D is undetermined. CDR1 and CDR2 (germline): MGHRA, YSYEKL. Trimming stripped 0 bases from V and 7 bases from J, with 13 bases between. This CDR3 has 14 residues. The CDR3 here is CASSQDRILREQYF. The CDR3, as DNA: TGCGCCAGCAGCCAAGATAGGATTTTACGTGAGCAGTACTTC.

This clonotype was found a few times. This chain joins TRBV10-3 and TRBJ1-5, with D tentatively TRBD1 (6 bases). Looked up from germline, CDR1 is ENHRY and CDR2 is SYGVKD. V was trimmed by 9 bases and J by 3 bases, leaving 12 bases between them. CDR3 size: 13 residues. The CDR3 loop is CAIRTATNQPQHF. CDR3 coding DNA: TGTGCCATTCGGACAGCGACCAATCAGCCCCAGCATTTT.

The chain uses TRBV6-5 and TRBJ1-2; D gene unclear. Germline CDR1 reads MNHEY; CDR2 reads SVGAGI. This CDR3 is built from 14 residues. V lost 0 bases to trimming and J lost 3 bases, with 8 bases between them. CDR3 DNA: TGTGCCAGCAGTTACTCTCGGGCCGACTATGGCTACACCTTC. It is translated as CASSYSRADYGYTF.

Many counts were recorded for this clonotype. The V and J genes are TRBV6-5 and TRBJ1-2; D gene ambiguous. The length of the CDR3 is 11 residues. V lost 2 bases and J 6 bases, leaving 4 bases between the germline ends. The germline CDR1 and CDR2 sequences are MNHEY and SVGAGI. The DNA of the CDR3 is TGTGCCAGCAGTTACAGGGATGGCTACACCTTC. It codes for CASSYRDGYTF.

This chain connects TRBV12-3 or TRBV12-4 to TRBJ1-1, with 9 nucleotides matching TRBD1. The V segment lost 6 bases and the J segment 0 bases; nucleotides outside the gene matches: 8. CDR3 length equals 16 residues. CDR3: CASRRTGGAMNTEAFF. The CDR3 DNA reads TGTGCCAGCAGGCGCACAGGGGGCGCGATGAACACTGAAGCTTTCTTT.

Here the CDR3 DNA reads TGCGCCAGCAGCCAGGGACAGGGAAACACCATATATTTT. This gives the protein CASSQGQGNTIYF. The chain is built from TRBV4-3 and TRBJ1-3; 7 bases line up with TRBD1. With V trimmed by 3 bases and J by 4 bases, 0 bases remained unmatched. CDR3 length equals 13 residues. The V gene's germline CDR1 is LGHNA and CDR2 YSLEER.

The V call is TRBV20-1, the J call TRBJ1-1; no clear D gene. Trimming removed 0 bases from V and 6 bases from J, with 17 bases in between. Germline V CDR1 and CDR2: DFQATT, SNEGSKA (reference sequence). The CDR3 is 15 amino acids. The chain's CDR3 is CSARDRGRAGAEAFF. The CDR3 DNA reads TGCAGTGCTAGAGATAGAGGTCGTGCAGGCGCTGAAGCTTTCTTT.

The J gene is TRBJ2-1, the V gene TRBV7-6; the match to TRBD1 covers 7 bases. CDR3 length equals 14 residues. After removal of 4 bases from V and 6 bases from J, the junction contained 6 bases not matched to a gene. The germline CDR1 and CDR2 sequences are SGHVS and FNYEAQ. CDR3 region: CASSSQGSGNEQFF. For the CDR3, the DNA is TGTGCCAGCAGCTCACAGGGGAGCGGCAATGAGCAGTTCTTC.

The rearrangement joins TRBV6-1 to TRBJ2-3; D remains unclear. The CDR3 spans 14 residues. CDR1 MNHNS and CDR2 SASEGT come from the germline V gene. Trimming pared 6 bases from V and 4 bases from J, leaving 14 bases between. The CDR3 DNA sequence: TGTGCCAGCAGCCAAGCATGGGGTGCAGATACGCAGTATTTT. Its protein is CASSQAWGADTQYF.

This chain joins TRBV7-2 and TRBJ1-1; the D gene is possibly TRBD1 (6 bases). The V and J ends lost 2 bases and 1 base respectively, with 11 bases between them. The CDR3 consists of 15 residues. Germline V gene lookup returns CDR1 SGHTA and CDR2 FQGNSA. CDR3 in DNA: TGTGCCAGCAGCTTAAAGGGGGGTAGGAACACTGAAGCTTTCTTT. Its protein product is CASSLKGGRNTEAFF.

This clonotype appeared a few times. The gene calls are TRBV6-1 and TRBJ2-3; D may correspond to TRBD1 or TRBD2 (5 bases each). V lost 8 bases, J lost 0 bases, and 12 bases lay in between. CDR1 MNHNS and CDR2 SASEGT come from the germline V gene. The CDR3 has 14 residues. Written as DNA, the CDR3 is TGTGCCAGCCACGGGACGGCGAGCACAGATACGCAGTATTTT. It codes for CASHGTASTDTQYF.

This clonotype was seen a few times. The rearrangement links TRBV20-1 to TRBJ1-5; no clear D. V dropped 6 bases and J dropped 6 bases, with 18 bases sitting between them. This CDR3 has 14 residues. Germline CDR1 is DFQATT and CDR2 is SNEGSKA (reference sequence). CDR3 nucleotides: TGCAGTGCGGTCAGATCTCGTACGGGTCAGCCCCAGCATTTT. It encodes CSAVRSRTGQPQHF.

This clonotype occurred a few times. This chain joins TRBV5-4 and TRBJ2-3; 8 nucleotides agree with TRBD1. The trim removed 3 bases at V and 2 bases at J, leaving 2 bases unmatched. CDR3 length equals 14 residues. Germline CDR1 is SGHNT and CDR2 is YYREEE (reference sequence). CDR3 in amino acids: CASSSGQATDTQYF. In DNA, the CDR3 is TGTGCCAGCAGCTCGGGACAGGCCACAGATACGCAGTATTTT.

This clonotype was seen more than once but under ten times. The V call is TRBV4-1, the J call TRBJ2-3; 12 bases are shared with TRBD1. Germline lookup yields CDR1 MGHRA and CDR2 YSYEKL. This CDR3 has 18 amino acids. V lost 0 bases and J lost 4; bases outside the gene matches: 8. This CDR3 reads CASSQDPTGQGAADTQYF. CDR3 DNA sequence: TGCGCCAGCAGCCAAGATCCCACGGGACAGGGGGCGGCAGATACGCAGTATTTT.

The genes are TRBV19 and TRBJ1-1, with D unclear. Trimming left V 4 bases short and J 2 bases short, with 17 bases between. Germline CDR1 reads LNHDA; CDR2 reads SQIVND (reference sequence). This CDR3 contains 16 residues. The CDR3 spells CASSRWALRGNTEAFF. DNA for the CDR3: TGTGCCAGTAGTAGATGGGCCCTGAGAGGTAACACTGAAGCTTTCTTT.

The chain links TRBV27 to TRBJ2-7; no reliable D call. The germline V gene encodes CDR1 MNHEY and CDR2 SMNVEV (reference sequence). V dropped 2 bases and J dropped 4 bases, with 15 bases sitting between them. The CDR3 is 15 residues long. Written as DNA, the CDR3 is TGTGCCAGCAGTTTACAGTCGGGTAGACCATACGAGCAGTACTTC. Translated: CASSLQSGRPYEQYF.

The chain links TRBV12-3 or TRBV12-4 to TRBJ2-2, with D perhaps TRBD1 or TRBD2 (5 bases each). CDR3 size: 14 residues. V was clipped by 6 bases and J by 3 bases, with 11 bases between them. CDR3: CASRTAADTGELFF. The CDR3 DNA is TGTGCCAGCAGGACAGCGGCGGACACCGGGGAGCTGTTTTTT.

The rearrangement joins TRBV5-1 to TRBJ1-1; D may be TRBD1 (6 bases). Trimming took off 0 bases at V and 1 base at J, with 19 bases between the two ends. Germline V gene lookup returns CDR1 SGHRS and CDR2 YFSETQ. This CDR3 has 18 residues. The CDR3 region is CASSLGRSRGTPNTEAFF. The CDR3 nucleotides are TGCGCCAGCAGCTTGGGTAGGTCCCGCGGGACACCGAACACTGAAGCTTTCTTT.

This clonotype appeared once. The genes are TRBV30 and TRBJ1-2; 8 positions agree with TRBD1. Germline trimming cut 3 bases from V and 0 bases from J; bases unmatched to any gene: 3. This CDR3 has 14 amino acids. Germline values: CDR1 GTSNPN, CDR2 SVGIG (reference sequence). CDR3 nucleotide sequence: TGTGCCTGGAGCCCGGGACAGGCTAACTATGGCTACACCTTC. Amino acid sequence: CAWSPGQANYGYTF.

The chain combines TRBV5-1 with TRBJ1-1; D possibly corresponds to TRBD1 (5 bases). The CDR3 length is 15 residues. V was shortened by 0 bases and J by 1 base, with 10 bases between the two germline ends. CDR1 is SGHRS, CDR2 YFSETQ, per germline. The CDR3 loop is CASSLDRSSNTEAFF. CDR3 bases: TGCGCCAGCAGCTTGGACAGGTCCTCGAACACTGAAGCTTTCTTT.

The chain carries TRBV4-3 and TRBJ2-4; the D is unclear. The CDR3 is 14 residues long. Germline values: CDR1 LGHNA, CDR2 YSLEER. The V end lost 2 bases, the J end lost 6 bases, and 11 bases lay between the germline ends. The CDR3 region is CASSQRTKGNIQYF. CDR3 coding DNA: TGCGCCAGCAGCCAACGAACAAAGGGAAACATTCAGTACTTC.

The chain carries TRBV10-3 and TRBJ1-3; the D is unclear. There are 12 residues in the CDR3. Trimming shortened V by 5 bases and J by 0 bases, and 2 bases separated the two germline ends. Germline loops: CDR1 ENHRY, CDR2 SYGVKD. CDR3 DNA: TGTGCCATCAGTTACTCTGGAAACACCATATATTTT. This gives the protein CAISYSGNTIYF.

This clonotype turned up a few times. This chain connects TRBV7-9 to TRBJ2-1, with 7 bases lining up with TRBD2. With V trimmed by 3 bases and J by 5 bases, 7 bases remained unmatched. Germline V gene data show CDR1 as SEHNR and CDR2 as FQNEAQ (reference sequence). The CDR3 runs 15 residues. The CDR3 DNA follows: TGTGCCAGCAGCTTCAGGTCGGGGGGTGACAATGAGCAGTTCTTC. Its translation: CASSFRSGGDNEQFF.

This clonotype was picked up a small number of times. The rearrangement links TRBV4-3 to TRBJ1-3, with D uncertain. V shed 1 base and J shed 0 bases, with 10 bases lying between them. Per germline, CDR1 LGHNA and CDR2 YSLEER. The CDR3 runs 16 residues. DNA of the CDR3: TGCGCCAGCAGCCAAGTAGGTGTACCCTCTGGAAACACCATATATTTT. Translated: CASSQVGVPSGNTIYF.

The table lists this clonotype with a few counts. V and J are TRBV7-2 and TRBJ2-3; no firm D call. Trimming removed 5 bases from V and 5 bases from J, with 17 bases in between. The germline V gene has CDR1 SGHTA and CDR2 FQGNSA. The CDR3 spans 15 residues. Here the CDR3 DNA reads TGTGCCAGCAGCACGACGGTCCTGCAGGTAGATACGCAGTATTTT. As protein: CASSTTVLQVDTQYF.